This T cell receptor (beta chain) was captured by sequencing in a study of Graves' ophthalmopathy and Graves' hyperthyroidism. Overall study: Peripheral blood samples were taken at initial diagnosis, before any treatment. General study findings and limits: The model achieved under 71% sensitivity and roughly 72% specificity for ophthalmopathy progression.

Germline V gives CDR1 ENHRY, CDR2 SYGVKD. CDR3 size: 17 residues. With 6 bases clipped from V and 4 bases from J, the junction kept 16 bases outside the gene matches. Scientists amplified the TCR beta CDR3 regions from RNA transcripts. First-round RT-PCR used HTBI primers; second-round multiplex PCR followed. TCRdb itself ran the multiplex PCR reads through MiXCR, one entry per CDR3 protein. The sample has some 240,000 distinct CDR3 sequences, approximately 42% seen once; the top ten hold over 40%. Ten or more counts support this clonotype. Its antigen is not known. This TCR came from an adult man with Graves' ophthalmopathy. Sequenced input: peripheral blood. The rearrangement joins TRBV10-3 to TRBJ1-1; 8 bases are shared with TRBD1. CDR3 region: CAISRGLTGAGGTEAFF. The CDR3, as DNA: TGTGCCATCAGCCGAGGACTGACAGGGGCCGGTGGCACTGAAGCTTTCTTT.